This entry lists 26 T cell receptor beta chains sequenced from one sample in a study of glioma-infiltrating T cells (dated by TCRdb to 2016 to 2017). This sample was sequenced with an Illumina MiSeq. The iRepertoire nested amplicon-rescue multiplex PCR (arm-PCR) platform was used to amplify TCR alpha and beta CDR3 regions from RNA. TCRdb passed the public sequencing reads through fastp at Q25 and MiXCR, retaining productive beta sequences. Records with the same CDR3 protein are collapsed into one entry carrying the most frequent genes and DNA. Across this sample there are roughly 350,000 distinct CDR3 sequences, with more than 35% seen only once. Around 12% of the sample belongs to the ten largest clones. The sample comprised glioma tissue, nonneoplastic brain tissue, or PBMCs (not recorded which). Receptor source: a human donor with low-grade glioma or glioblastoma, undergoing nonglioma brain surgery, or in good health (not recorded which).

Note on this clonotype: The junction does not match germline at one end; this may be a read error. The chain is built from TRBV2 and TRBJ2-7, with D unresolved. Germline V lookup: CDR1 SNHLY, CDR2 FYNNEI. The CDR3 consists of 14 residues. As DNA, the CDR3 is TGTTCCAGCAGTGAGTCGGAGTGGACCTACGAGCAGTACTTC. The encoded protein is CSSSESEWTYEQYF.

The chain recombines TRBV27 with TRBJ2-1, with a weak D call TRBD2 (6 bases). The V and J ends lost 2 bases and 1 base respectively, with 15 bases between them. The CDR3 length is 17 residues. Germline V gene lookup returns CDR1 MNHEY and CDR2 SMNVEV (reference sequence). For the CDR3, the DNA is TGTGCCAGCAGTTTAGGGTCTAGCGTGTATTCCTACAATGAGCAGTTCTTC. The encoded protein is CASSLGSSVYSYNEQFF.

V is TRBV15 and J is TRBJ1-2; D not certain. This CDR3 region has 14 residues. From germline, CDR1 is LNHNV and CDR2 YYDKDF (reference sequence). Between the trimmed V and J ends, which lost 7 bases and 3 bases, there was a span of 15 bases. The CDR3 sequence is CATTAVLPYYGYTF. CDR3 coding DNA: TGTGCCACCACCGCTGTGCTTCCCTACTATGGCTACACCTTC.

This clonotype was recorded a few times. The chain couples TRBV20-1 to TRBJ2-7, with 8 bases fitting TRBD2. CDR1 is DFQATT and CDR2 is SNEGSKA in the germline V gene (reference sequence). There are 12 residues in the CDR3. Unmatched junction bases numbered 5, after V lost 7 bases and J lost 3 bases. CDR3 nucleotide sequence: TGCAGTGTAGCTAGCGGGTTCTACGAGCAGTACTTC. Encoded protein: CSVASGFYEQYF.

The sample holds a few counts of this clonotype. The CDR3 DNA is TGTGCCAGCAGTCTCCAGCCAGCAGATACGCAGTATTTT. Its translation is CASSLQPADTQYF. The chain has TRBV12-3 or TRBV12-4 and TRBJ2-3; D uncertain. Trimming pared 5 bases from V and 4 bases from J, leaving 10 bases between. The CDR3 is made up of 13 amino acids.

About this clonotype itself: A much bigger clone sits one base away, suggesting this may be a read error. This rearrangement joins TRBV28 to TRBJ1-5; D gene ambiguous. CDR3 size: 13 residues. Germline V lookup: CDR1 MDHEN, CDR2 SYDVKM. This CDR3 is CAGRLGVNQPQHF. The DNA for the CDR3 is TGTGCCGGCAGGTTGGGAGTCAATCAGCCCCAGCATTTT.

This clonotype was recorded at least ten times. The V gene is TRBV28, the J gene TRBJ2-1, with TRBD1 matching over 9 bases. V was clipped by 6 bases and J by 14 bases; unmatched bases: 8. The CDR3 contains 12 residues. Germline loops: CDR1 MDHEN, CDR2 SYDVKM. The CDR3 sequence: CASSSGTGLKFF. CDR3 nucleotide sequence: TGTGCCAGCAGCTCCGGGACAGGGTTGAAGTTCTTC.

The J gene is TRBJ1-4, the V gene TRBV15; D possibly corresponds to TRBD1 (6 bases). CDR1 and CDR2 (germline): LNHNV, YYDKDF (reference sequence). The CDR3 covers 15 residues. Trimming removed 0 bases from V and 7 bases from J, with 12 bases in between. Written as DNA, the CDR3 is TGTGCCACCAGCAGAGAAGGGGGACGGGGTGAAAAACTGTTTTTT. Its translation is CATSREGGRGEKLFF.

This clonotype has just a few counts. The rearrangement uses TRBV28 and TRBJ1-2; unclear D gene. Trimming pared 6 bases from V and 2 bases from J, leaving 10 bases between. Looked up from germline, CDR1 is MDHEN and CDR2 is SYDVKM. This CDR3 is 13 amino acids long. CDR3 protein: CASRKTANYGYTF. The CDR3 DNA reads TGTGCCAGCAGAAAAACAGCGAACTATGGCTACACCTTC.

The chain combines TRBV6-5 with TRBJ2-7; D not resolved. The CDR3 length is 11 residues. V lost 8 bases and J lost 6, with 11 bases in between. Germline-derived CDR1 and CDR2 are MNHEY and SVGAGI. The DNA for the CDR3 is TGTGCCAGCGAGTTAGGGATCGAGCAGTACTTC. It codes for CASELGIEQYF.

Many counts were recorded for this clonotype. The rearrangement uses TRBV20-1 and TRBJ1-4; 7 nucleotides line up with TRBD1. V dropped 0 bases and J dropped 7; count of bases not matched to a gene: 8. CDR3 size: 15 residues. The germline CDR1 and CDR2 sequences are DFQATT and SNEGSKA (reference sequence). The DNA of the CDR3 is TGCAGTGCTAGAGATCCCAGACAGGGTGGTGAAAAACTGTTTTTT. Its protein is CSARDPRQGGEKLFF.

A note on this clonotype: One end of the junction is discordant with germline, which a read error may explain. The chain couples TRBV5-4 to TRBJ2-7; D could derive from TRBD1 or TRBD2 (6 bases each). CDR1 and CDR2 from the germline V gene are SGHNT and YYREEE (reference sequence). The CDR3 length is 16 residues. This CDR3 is CVSSPGSGARGYEQYF. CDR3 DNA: TGTGTCAGCAGCCCCGGCTCGGGGGCAAGGGGCTACGAGCAGTACTTC. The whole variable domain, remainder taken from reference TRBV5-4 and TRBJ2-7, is ETGVTQSPTHLIKTRGQQVTLRCSSQSGHNTVSWYQQALGQGPQFIFQYYREEENGRGNFPPRFSGLQFPNYSSELNVNALELDDSALYLCVSSPGSGARGYEQYFGPGTRLTVT.

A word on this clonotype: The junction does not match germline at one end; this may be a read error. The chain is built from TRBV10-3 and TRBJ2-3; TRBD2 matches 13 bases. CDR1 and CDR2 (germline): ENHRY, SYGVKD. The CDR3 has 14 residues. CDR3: CAAGTSGMSDTRYF. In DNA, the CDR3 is TGTGCCGCCGGGACTAGCGGGATGTCAGATACGCGGTATTTT.

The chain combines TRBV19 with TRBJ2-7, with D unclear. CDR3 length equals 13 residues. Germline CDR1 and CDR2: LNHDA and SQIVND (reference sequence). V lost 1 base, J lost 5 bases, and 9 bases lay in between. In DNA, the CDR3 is TGTGCCAGTAGTATAGCGATAAGGAACGAGCAGTACTTC. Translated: CASSIAIRNEQYF. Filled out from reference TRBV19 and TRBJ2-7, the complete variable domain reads DGGITQSPKYLFRKEGQNVTLSCEQNLNHDAMYWYRQDPGQGLRLIYYSQIVNDFQKGDIAEGYSVSREKKESFPLTVTSAQKNPTAFYLCASSIAIRNEQYFGPGTRLTVT.

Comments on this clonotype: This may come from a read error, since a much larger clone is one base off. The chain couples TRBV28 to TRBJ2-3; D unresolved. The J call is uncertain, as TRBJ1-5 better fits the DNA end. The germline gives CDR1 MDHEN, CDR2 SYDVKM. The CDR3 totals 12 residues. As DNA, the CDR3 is TGTGCCAGCCCCGCCCGCACAGATACGCAGCATTTT. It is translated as CASPARTDTQHF.

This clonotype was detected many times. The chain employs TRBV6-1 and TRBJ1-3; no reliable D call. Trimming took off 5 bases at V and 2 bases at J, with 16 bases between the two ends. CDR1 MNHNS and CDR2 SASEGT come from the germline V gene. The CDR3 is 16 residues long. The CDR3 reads CASSRTPGIPGNTIYF. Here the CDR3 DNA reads TGTGCCAGCAGTCGGACGCCGGGGATCCCTGGAAACACCATATATTTT.

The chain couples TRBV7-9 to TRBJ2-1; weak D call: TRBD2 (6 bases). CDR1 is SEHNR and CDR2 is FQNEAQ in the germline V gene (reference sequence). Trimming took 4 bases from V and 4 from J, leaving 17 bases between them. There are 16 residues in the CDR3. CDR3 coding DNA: TGTGCCAGCAGCTCAGACGGGGCTAGCGCGTACAATGAGCAGTTCTTC. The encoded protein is CASSSDGASAYNEQFF.

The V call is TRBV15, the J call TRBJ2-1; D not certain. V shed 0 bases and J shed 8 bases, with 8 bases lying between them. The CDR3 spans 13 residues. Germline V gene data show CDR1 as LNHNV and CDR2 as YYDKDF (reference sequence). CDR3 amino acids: CATSRERHYEQFF. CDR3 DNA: TGTGCCACCAGCAGAGAGAGACACTATGAGCAGTTCTTC.

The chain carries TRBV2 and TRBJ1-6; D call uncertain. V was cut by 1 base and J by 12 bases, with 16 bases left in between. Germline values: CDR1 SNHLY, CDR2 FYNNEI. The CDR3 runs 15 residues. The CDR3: CASSEGGVLFLPLHF. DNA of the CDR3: TGTGCCAGCAGTGAAGGTGGAGTCCTCTTTCTACCCCTCCACTTT.

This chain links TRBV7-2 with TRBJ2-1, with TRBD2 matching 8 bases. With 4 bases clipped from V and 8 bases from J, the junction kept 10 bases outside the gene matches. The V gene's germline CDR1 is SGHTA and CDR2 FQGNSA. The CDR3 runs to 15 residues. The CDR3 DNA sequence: TGTGCCAGCAGCTCGAGGAGCGGGAGAAGCGATGAGCAGTTCTTC. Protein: CASSSRSGRSDEQFF.

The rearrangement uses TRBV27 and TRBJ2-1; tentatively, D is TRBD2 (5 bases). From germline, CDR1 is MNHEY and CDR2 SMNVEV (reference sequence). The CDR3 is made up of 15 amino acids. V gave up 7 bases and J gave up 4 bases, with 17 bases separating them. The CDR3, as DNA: TGTGCCAGCACTAACGGGGAGCTTTTGTACAATGAGCAGTTCTTC. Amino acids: CASTNGELLYNEQFF.

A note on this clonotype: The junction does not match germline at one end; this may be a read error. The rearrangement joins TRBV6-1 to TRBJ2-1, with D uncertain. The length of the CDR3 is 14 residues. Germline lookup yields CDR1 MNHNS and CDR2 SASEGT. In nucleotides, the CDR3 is TGCGCCAGCAGTGACGGACCCGGCTACAATGAGCAGTTCTTC. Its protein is CASSDGPGYNEQFF.

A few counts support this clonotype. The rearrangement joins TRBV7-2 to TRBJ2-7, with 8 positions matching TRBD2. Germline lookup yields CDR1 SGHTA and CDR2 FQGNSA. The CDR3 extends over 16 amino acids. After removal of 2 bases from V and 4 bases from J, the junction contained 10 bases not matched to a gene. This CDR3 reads CASSLRVSGRGYEQYF. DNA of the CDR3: TGTGCCAGCAGCTTAAGAGTCAGCGGGAGAGGTTACGAGCAGTACTTC.

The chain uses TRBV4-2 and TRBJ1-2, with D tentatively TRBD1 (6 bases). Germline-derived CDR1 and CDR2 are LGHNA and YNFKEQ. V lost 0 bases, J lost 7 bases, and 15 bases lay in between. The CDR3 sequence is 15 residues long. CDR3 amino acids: CASSQEQGGGVGYTF. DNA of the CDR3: TGTGCCAGCAGCCAAGAACAAGGGGGAGGCGTTGGCTACACCTTC.

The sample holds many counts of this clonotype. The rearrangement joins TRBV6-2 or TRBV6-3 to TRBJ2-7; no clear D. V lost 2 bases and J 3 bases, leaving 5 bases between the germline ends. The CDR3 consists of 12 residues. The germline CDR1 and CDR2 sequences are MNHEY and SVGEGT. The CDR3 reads CASSYVVYEQYF. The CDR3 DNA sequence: TGTGCCAGCAGTTACGTTGTCTACGAGCAGTACTTC.

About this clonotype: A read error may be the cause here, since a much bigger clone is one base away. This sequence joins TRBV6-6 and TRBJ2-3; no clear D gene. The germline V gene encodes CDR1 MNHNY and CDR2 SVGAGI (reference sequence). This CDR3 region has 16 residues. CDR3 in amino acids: CDSSYSRPSGTDTQYF. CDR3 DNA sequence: TGTGACAGCAGTTATTCCCGGCCCTCAGGCACAGATACGCAGTATTTT.